Below, 32 T cell receptor beta chains from the same sample are listed, as sequenced in a study of T cell responses to AZD1222 COVID-19 vaccine. TCRdb keeps only in-frame clones here, not all; method: immunoSEQ multiplex PCR. This repertoire shows 150,000 to 200,000 clones, more than 85% found once; its top ten account for over 0.8%. The sample consisted of peripheral blood, taken on day 0 of AZD1222 vaccination. These receptors were obtained from an adult in good health.

V is TRBV9 and J is TRBJ1-3; D perhaps matches TRBD1 (6 bases). The germline V and J ends were trimmed by 0 bases and 0 bases, with 7 bases remaining between them. CDR1 and CDR2 from the germline V gene are SGDLS and YYNGEE. This CDR3 is 15 amino acids long. The CDR3 DNA is TGTGCCAGCAGCGTAGGCAGGGGCTCTGGAAACACCATATATTTT. Its protein product is CASSVGRGSGNTIYF.

The chain links TRBV11-2 to TRBJ1-2; TRBD1 agrees at 7 bases. The length of the CDR3 is 15 residues. V was pared by 5 bases and J by 4 bases, with 10 bases of the junction left unmatched. CDR1 and CDR2 from the germline V gene are SGHAT and FQNNGV. The DNA for the CDR3 is TGTGCCAGCAGCGTCAGACAGGGCTCCGTCTATGGCTACACCTTC. The encoded protein is CASSVRQGSVYGYTF.

V and J are TRBV27 and TRBJ1-5; 7 bases line up with TRBD1. This CDR3 is 18 amino acids long. Germline-derived CDR1 and CDR2 are MNHEY and SMNVEV (reference sequence). With V trimmed by 1 base and J by 1 base, 10 bases remained unmatched. The CDR3 here is CASSLYAGTVQSNQPQHF. The CDR3 DNA is TGTGCCAGCAGTTTATATGCGGGGACAGTGCAAAGCAATCAGCCCCAGCATTTT.

The chain joins TRBV29-1 to TRBJ1-1; possible D gene TRBD1, 5 bases. This CDR3 region has 13 residues. V gave up 6 bases and J gave up 1 base, with 12 bases separating them. CDR1 is SQVTM and CDR2 is ANQGSEA in the germline V gene. In DNA form, the CDR3 reads TGCAGCGTGTCTGGGGGGACGAACACTGAAGCTTTCTTT. The encoded protein is CSVSGGTNTEAFF.

V and J are TRBV12-3 or TRBV12-4 and TRBJ1-2, with 7 bases lining up with TRBD1. This CDR3 has 12 amino acids. The V segment lost 3 bases and the J segment 12 bases; nucleotides outside the gene matches: 7. CDR3 protein: CASSFLQGPDTF. The DNA for the CDR3 is TGTGCCAGCAGTTTCCTACAGGGGCCCGACACCTTC.

The chain has TRBV11-2 and TRBJ2-5, with 7 bases matching TRBD2. V lost 5 bases to trimming and J lost 2 bases; unmatched junction nucleotides: 5. Germline V gene data show CDR1 as SGHAT and CDR2 as FQNNGV. CDR3 length: 14 amino acids. Written as DNA, the CDR3 is TGTGCCAGCAGCGCTAGCGGTGTACAAGAGACCCAGTACTTC. Protein: CASSASGVQETQYF. Complete variable domain (other parts from reference TRBV11-2 and TRBJ2-5): EAGVAQSPRYKIIEKRQSVAFWCNPISGHATLYWYQQILGQGPKLLIQFQNNGVVDDSQLPKDRFSAERLKGVDSTLKIQPAKLEDSAVYLCASSASGVQETQYFGPGTRLLVL.

This chain links TRBV4-2 with TRBJ1-6; perhaps TRBD1 as D (5 bases). The germline gives CDR1 LGHNA, CDR2 YNFKEQ. The CDR3 has 16 amino acids. Trimming pared 0 bases from V and 6 bases from J, leaving 12 bases between. The CDR3 DNA follows: TGTGCCAGCAGCCAAGAAGGGACTCTCAGTAATTCACCCCTCCACTTT. Translation gives CASSQEGTLSNSPLHF.

This chain uses TRBV7-2 with TRBJ1-5, with 7 bases matching TRBD1. The CDR3 has 13 amino acids. Unmatched junction bases numbered 2, after V lost 3 bases and J lost 6 bases. Germline CDR1 SGHTA, CDR2 FQGNSA. For the CDR3, the DNA is TGTGCCAGCAGCTTTGACAGGGCTCAGCCCCAGCATTTT. Translation gives CASSFDRAQPQHF.

The DNA for the CDR3 is TGTGCCAGCAGCTACGGGACAGCTGGAAACACCATATATTTT. It codes for CASSYGTAGNTIYF. This rearrangement joins TRBV3-1 (or the pseudogene TRBV3-2) to TRBJ1-3; 7 bases are shared with TRBD1. Germline V gene sequence: CDR1 LGHDT, CDR2 YNNKEL (reference sequence). Trimming at V came to 5 bases and at J to 2 bases, leaving 3 bases not matched to a gene. The CDR3 totals 14 residues.

The V gene is TRBV6-1, the J gene TRBJ1-2, with D possibly TRBD1 on 5 matching bases. Germline loops: CDR1 MNHNS, CDR2 SASEGT. CDR3 size: 13 residues. V was clipped by 0 bases and J by 9 bases, with 11 bases between them. The CDR3 sequence: CASSEAYRPRYTF. As DNA, the CDR3 is TGTGCCAGCAGTGAAGCATACAGGCCTCGCTACACCTTC.

The CDR3 coding sequence is TGCGCCAGCAGCTTGGGACCCGGGGAGGTTGAGACCCAGTACTTC. It translates to CASSLGPGEVETQYF. The gene calls are TRBV5-1 and TRBJ2-5; the D gene is possibly TRBD2 (6 bases). Trimming left V 0 bases short and J 5 bases short, with 14 bases between. The CDR3 length is 15 residues. Germline loops: CDR1 SGHRS, CDR2 YFSETQ.

The rearrangement links TRBV6-5 to TRBJ1-5; D is ambiguous. With 2 bases removed from V and 3 bases from J, the gap between germline ends came to 8 bases. This CDR3 has 14 residues. The germline V gene encodes CDR1 MNHEY and CDR2 SVGAGI. CDR3 sequence reads: CASSYELYNQPQHF. In DNA, the CDR3 is TGTGCCAGCAGTTACGAGTTATACAATCAGCCCCAGCATTTT.

The rearrangement links TRBV15 to TRBJ2-2, with D maybe TRBD1 (6 bases). The germline gives CDR1 LNHNV, CDR2 YYDKDF (reference sequence). The CDR3 sequence is 16 residues long. The V end lost 3 bases, the J end lost 4 bases, and 15 bases lay between the germline ends. The CDR3 is CATSSPTGISTGELFF. CDR3 nucleotides: TGTGCCACCAGCAGCCCCACAGGGATAAGCACCGGGGAGCTGTTTTTT.

The chain uses TRBV7-6 and TRBJ1-6; D not certain. V was shortened by 2 bases and J by 7 bases, with 6 bases between the two germline ends. Germline V CDR1 and CDR2: SGHVS, FNYEAQ. The CDR3 consists of 13 residues. As DNA, the CDR3 is TGTGCCAGCAGCTTATTTACGAATTCACCCCTCCACTTT. It encodes CASSLFTNSPLHF.

The J gene is TRBJ1-2, the V gene TRBV6-5; D is undetermined. V shed 5 bases and J shed 6 bases, with 13 bases lying between them. The CDR3 contains 13 residues. Germline V gene data show CDR1 as MNHEY and CDR2 as SVGAGI. The CDR3: CASSKHPRDGYTF. The CDR3 DNA is TGTGCCAGCAGTAAACACCCAAGGGATGGCTACACCTTC.

The rearrangement links TRBV9 to TRBJ1-1; D call uncertain. V lost 0 bases to trimming and J lost 10 bases, with 10 bases between them. Looked up from germline, CDR1 is SGDLS and CDR2 is YYNGEE. CDR3 length: 12 residues. This CDR3 reads CASSVGEGLAFF. CDR3 in DNA: TGTGCCAGCAGCGTAGGAGAGGGTTTAGCTTTCTTT.

J is TRBJ1-2 and V is TRBV2; 7 nucleotides match TRBD1. The CDR3 contains 12 residues. CDR1 and CDR2 from the germline V gene are SNHLY and FYNNEI. V lost 6 bases, J lost 4 bases, and 2 bases stayed unmatched. The CDR3 DNA reads TGTGCCAGCAGGACAGGGCCCTATGGCTACACCTTC. Translating gives CASRTGPYGYTF.

The chain recombines TRBV14 with TRBJ1-1; TRBD1 is a possible D gene (5 bases). CDR1 SGHDN and CDR2 FVKESK come from the germline V gene. The CDR3 has 13 residues. V was clipped by 0 bases and J by 12 bases, with 14 bases between them. CDR3 residues: CASSQERGTATFF. CDR3 bases: TGTGCCAGCAGCCAAGAACGGGGCACGGCAACTTTCTTT.

The CDR3 DNA is TGCAGTGTTCGGCAGTATGGCTACACCTTC. Encoded protein: CSVRQYGYTF. This rearrangement joins TRBV20-1 to TRBJ1-2; D ambiguous. The germline V and J ends were trimmed by 7 bases and 5 bases, with 8 bases remaining between them. CDR3 length: 10 residues. The germline gives CDR1 DFQATT, CDR2 SNEGSKA (reference sequence).

Here the CDR3 DNA reads TGTGCCAGCAGCTTAGGGCAGCTTCTCTCCTACAATGAGCAGTTCTTC. Its translation: CASSLGQLLSYNEQFF. The J gene is TRBJ2-1, the V gene TRBV7-8; D is undetermined. The CDR3 covers 16 residues. V was trimmed by 1 base and J by 0 bases, leaving 10 bases between them. Germline loops: CDR1 SGHVS, CDR2 FQNEAQ. Together with reference TRBV7-8 and TRBJ2-1, the CDR3 gives the full variable domain: GAGVSQSPRYKVAKRGQDVALRCDPISGHVSLFWYQQALGQGPEFLTYFQNEAQLDKSGLPSDRFFAERPEGSVSTLKIQRTQQEDSAVYLCASSLGQLLSYNEQFFGPGTRLTVL.

V is TRBV6-5 and J is TRBJ1-3; no clear D. CDR3 length: 13 amino acids. Looked up from germline, CDR1 is MNHEY and CDR2 is SVGAGI. V lost 8 bases and J lost 4, with 12 bases in between. CDR3: CASYLTRGNTIYF. The DNA of the CDR3 is TGTGCCAGCTATTTGACGAGGGGAAACACCATATATTTT.

The chain recombines TRBV7-2 with TRBJ1-2; D is perhaps TRBD1 (5 bases). V gave up 2 bases and J gave up 4 bases, with 11 bases separating them. The CDR3 totals 14 residues. Germline V gene lookup returns CDR1 SGHTA and CDR2 FQGNSA. In DNA form, the CDR3 reads TGTGCCAGCAGCTTACTGGGGGTTGTCTATGGCTACACCTTC. This sequence encodes CASSLLGVVYGYTF. The full variable domain, with the rest looked up from reference TRBV7-2 and TRBJ1-2, is GAGVSQSPSNKVTEKGKDVELRCDPISGHTALYWYRQSLGQGLEFLIYFQGNSAPDKSGLPSDRFSAERTGGSVSTLTIQRTQQEDSAVYLCASSLLGVVYGYTFGSGTRLTVV.

V usage is TRBV21-1 and J usage is TRBJ1-5; the table names TRBD1, a call not compared with the DNA. TRBV21-1 is noted as a pseudogene. The CDR3 has 14 amino acids. The CDR3 DNA follows: TGTGCCAGCAGCAAGGGACACACCAATCAGCCCCAGCATTTT. Protein product: CASSKGHTNQPQHF.

In this sample, this clone turned up once. J is TRBJ2-3 and V is TRBV19; maybe TRBD2 (6 bases). The ends were cut back, 7 bases at V and 2 bases at J, with 10 bases in the middle. The CDR3 consists of 13 residues. CDR1 LNHDA and CDR2 SQIVND come from the germline V gene (reference sequence). CDR3 loop: CASKGLTTDTQYF. Here the CDR3 DNA reads TGTGCCAGTAAGGGACTGACCACAGATACGCAGTATTTT. The whole variable domain, remainder taken from reference TRBV19 and TRBJ2-3, is DGGITQSPKYLFRKEGQNVTLSCEQNLNHDAMYWYRQDPGQGLRLIYYSQIVNDFQKGDIAEGYSVSREKKESFPLTVTSAQKNPTAFYLCASKGLTTDTQYFGPGTRLTVL.

This clone was seen a single time. This chain joins TRBV2 and TRBJ1-4, with D possibly TRBD1 on 6 matching bases. CDR1 and CDR2 from the germline V gene are SNHLY and FYNNEI. Trimming stripped 9 bases from V and 5 bases from J, with 13 bases between. This CDR3 is built from 13 residues. The CDR3 region has the DNA TGTGCCAGGGCCGACGGGGGCAATGAAAAACTGTTTTTT. This sequence encodes CARADGGNEKLFF. Full variable domain (missing parts from reference TRBV2 and TRBJ1-4): EPEVTQTPSHQVTQMGQEVILRCVPISNHLYFYWYRQILGQKVEFLVSFYNNEISEKSEIFDDQFSVERPDGSNFTLKIRSTKLEDSAMYFCARADGGNEKLFFGSGTQLSVL.

This clone was seen only once. The rearrangement links TRBV27 to TRBJ2-2; TRBD2 agrees at 14 bases. The CDR3 has 16 amino acids. The germline CDR1 and CDR2 sequences are MNHEY and SMNVEV (reference sequence). V trimming: 3 bases; J trimming: 7 bases; junction bases outside the gene matches: 4. CDR3 nucleotides: TGTGCCAGCAGTTTCGGGACTAGCGGGGGTGTCGGGGAGCTGTTTTTT. This gives the protein CASSFGTSGGVGELFF.

V and J are TRBV5-1 and TRBJ1-6, with D possibly being TRBD1 (5 bases). The CDR3 has 14 residues. Germline V gene data show CDR1 as SGHRS and CDR2 as YFSETQ. V lost 3 bases and J lost 6, with 10 bases in between. The CDR3 nucleotides read TGCGCCAGCAGCTCCGGGACGGTTAATTCACCCCTCCACTTT. Its protein is CASSSGTVNSPLHF. The variable domain in full, with the rest retrieved from reference TRBV5-1 and TRBJ1-6, is KAGVTQTPRYLIKTRGQQVTLSCSPISGHRSVSWYQQTPGQGLQFLFEYFSETQRNKGNFPGRFSGRQFSNSRSEMNVSTLELGDSALYLCASSSGTVNSPLHFGNGTRLTVT.

The CDR3 DNA reads TGTGCCAGCAGTGGAGGGACAGAGGGAATTAACACTGAAGCTTTCTTT. It yields the protein CASSGGTEGINTEAFF. This chain links TRBV2 with TRBJ1-1, with 7 bases matching TRBD1. This CDR3 comprises 16 residues. Germline assignment: CDR1 SNHLY and CDR2 FYNNEI. Trimming at V came to 4 bases and at J to 2 bases, leaving 10 bases not matched to a gene. The whole variable domain, filled in from reference TRBV2 and TRBJ1-1, reads EPEVTQTPSHQVTQMGQEVILRCVPISNHLYFYWYRQILGQKVEFLVSFYNNEISEKSEIFDDQFSVERPDGSNFTLKIRSTKLEDSAMYFCASSGGTEGINTEAFFGQGTRLTVV.

This clone was seen a few times. V and J are TRBV20-1 and TRBJ2-1; no firm D call. V gave up 3 bases and J gave up 6 bases, with 6 bases separating them. The CDR3 totals 11 residues. Germline V lookup: CDR1 DFQATT, CDR2 SNEGSKA (reference sequence). CDR3 in DNA: TGCAGTGCTAGGAACCTCAATGAGCAGTTCTTC. Residues: CSARNLNEQFF.

The gene calls are TRBV30 and TRBJ1-6; TRBD1 might be the D (5 bases). Trimming took 0 bases from V and 4 from J, leaving 10 bases between them. This CDR3 is 15 amino acids long. CDR1 is GTSNPN and CDR2 is SVGIG in the germline V gene (reference sequence). In DNA form, the CDR3 reads TGTGCCTGGAGTGTGTCGGGACGGTATAATTCACCCCTCCACTTT. It translates to CAWSVSGRYNSPLHF. The variable domain in full, completed from reference TRBV30 and TRBJ1-6, reads SQTIHQWPATLVQPVGSPLSLECTVEGTSNPNLYWYRQAAGRGLQLLFYSVGIGQISSEVPQNLSASRPQDRQFILSSKKLLLSDSGFYLCAWSVSGRYNSPLHFGNGTRLTVT.

For the CDR3, the DNA is TGTGCCAGCAGTGATTCCGGCCGGAATCAGCCCCAGCATTTT. Amino acid sequence: CASSDSGRNQPQHF. This chain joins TRBV6-1 and TRBJ1-5; D unresolved. V was pared by 3 bases and J by 4 bases, with 10 bases between. The CDR3 is 14 amino acids. CDR1 MNHNS and CDR2 SASEGT come from the germline V gene.

This chain uses TRBV10-3 with TRBJ1-3; 9 bases fit TRBD1. J was trimmed by 0 bases and V by 6 bases; bases with no gene match: 6. The CDR3 runs 16 residues. Per germline, CDR1 ENHRY and CDR2 SYGVKD. The CDR3 region is CAIREGTGRSGNTIYF. DNA of the CDR3: TGTGCCATCAGGGAGGGGACAGGGCGCTCTGGAAACACCATATATTTT.